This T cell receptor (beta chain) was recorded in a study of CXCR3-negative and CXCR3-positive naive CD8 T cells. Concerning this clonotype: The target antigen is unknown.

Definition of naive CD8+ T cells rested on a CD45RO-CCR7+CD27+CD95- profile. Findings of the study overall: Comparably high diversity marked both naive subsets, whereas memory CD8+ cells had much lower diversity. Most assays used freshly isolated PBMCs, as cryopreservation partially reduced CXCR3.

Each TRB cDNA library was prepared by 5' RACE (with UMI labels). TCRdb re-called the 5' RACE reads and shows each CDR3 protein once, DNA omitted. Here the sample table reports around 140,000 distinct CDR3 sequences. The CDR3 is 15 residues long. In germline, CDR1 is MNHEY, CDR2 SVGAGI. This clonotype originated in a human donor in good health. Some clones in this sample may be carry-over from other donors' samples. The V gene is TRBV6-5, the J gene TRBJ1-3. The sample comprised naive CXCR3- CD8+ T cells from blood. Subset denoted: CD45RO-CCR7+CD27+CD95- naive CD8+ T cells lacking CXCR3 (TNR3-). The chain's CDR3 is CASSYDVDSGNTIYF.